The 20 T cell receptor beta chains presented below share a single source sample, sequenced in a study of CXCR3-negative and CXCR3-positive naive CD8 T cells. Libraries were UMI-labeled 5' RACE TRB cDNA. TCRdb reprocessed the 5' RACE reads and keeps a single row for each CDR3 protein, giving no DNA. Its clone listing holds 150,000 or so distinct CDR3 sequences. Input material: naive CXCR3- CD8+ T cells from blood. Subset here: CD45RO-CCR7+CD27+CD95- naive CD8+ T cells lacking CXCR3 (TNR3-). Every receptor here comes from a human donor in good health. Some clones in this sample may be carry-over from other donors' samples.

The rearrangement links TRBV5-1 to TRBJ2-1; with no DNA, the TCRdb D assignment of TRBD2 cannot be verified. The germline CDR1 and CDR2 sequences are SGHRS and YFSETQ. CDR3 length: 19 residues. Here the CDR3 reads CASSLLPSGGAGSYNEQFF.

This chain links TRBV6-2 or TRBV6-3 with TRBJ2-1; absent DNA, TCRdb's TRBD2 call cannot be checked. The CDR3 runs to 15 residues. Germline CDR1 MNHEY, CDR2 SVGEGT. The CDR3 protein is CASSYKGLAGLEQFF.

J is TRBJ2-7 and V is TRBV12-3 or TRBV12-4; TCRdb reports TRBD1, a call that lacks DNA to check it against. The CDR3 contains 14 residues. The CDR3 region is CASSPIDRDHEQYF.

The CDR3 loop is CASSSPGRPNEKLFF. This chain connects TRBV7-8 to TRBJ1-4; checking the TCRdb D call of TRBD1 is not possible without DNA. The CDR3 sequence is 15 residues long. The V gene's germline CDR1 is SGHVS and CDR2 FQNEAQ.

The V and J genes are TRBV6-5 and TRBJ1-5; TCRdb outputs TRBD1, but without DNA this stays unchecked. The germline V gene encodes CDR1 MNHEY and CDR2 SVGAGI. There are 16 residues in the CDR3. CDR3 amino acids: CASSHGTAYSNQPQHF.

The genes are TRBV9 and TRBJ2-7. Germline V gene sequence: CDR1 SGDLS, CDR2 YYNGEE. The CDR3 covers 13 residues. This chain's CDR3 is CATSPTLAHEQYF.

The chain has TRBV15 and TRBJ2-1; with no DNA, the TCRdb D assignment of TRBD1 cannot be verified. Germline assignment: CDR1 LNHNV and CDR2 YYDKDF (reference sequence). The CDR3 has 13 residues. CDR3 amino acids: CATSGTDYNEQFF.

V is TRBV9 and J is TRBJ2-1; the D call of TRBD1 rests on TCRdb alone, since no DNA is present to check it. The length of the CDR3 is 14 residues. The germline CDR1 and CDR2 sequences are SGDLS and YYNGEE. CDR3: CASSVDSGDDEQFF.

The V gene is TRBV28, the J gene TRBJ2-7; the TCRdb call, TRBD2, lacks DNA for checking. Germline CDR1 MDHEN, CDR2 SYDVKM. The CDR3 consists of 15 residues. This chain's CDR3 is CASSSRGLRTYEQYF. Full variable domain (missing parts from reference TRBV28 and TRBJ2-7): DVKVTQSSRYLVKRTGEKVFLECVQDMDHENMFWYRQDPGLGLRLIYFSYDVKMKEKGDIPEGYSVSREKKERFSLILESASTNQTSMYLCASSSRGLRTYEQYFGPGTRLTVT.

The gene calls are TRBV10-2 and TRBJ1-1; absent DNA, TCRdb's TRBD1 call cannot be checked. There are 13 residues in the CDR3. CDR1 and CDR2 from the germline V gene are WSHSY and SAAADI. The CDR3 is CASTDTGNTEAFF.

CDR3 region: CASRRGLFSTDTQYF. V is TRBV7-9 and J is TRBJ2-3; TCRdb lists TRBD2, though no DNA is available to test this call. The germline V gene has CDR1 SEHNR and CDR2 FQNEAQ (reference sequence). CDR3 length equals 15 residues.

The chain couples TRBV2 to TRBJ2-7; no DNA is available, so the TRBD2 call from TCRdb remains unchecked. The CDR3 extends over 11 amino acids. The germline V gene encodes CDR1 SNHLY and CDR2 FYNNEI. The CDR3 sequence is CATTSGYEQYF.

CDR3: CASSGRQGMGGGPAYNEQFF. This rearrangement joins TRBV9 to TRBJ2-1; without DNA, the TCRdb call of TRBD1 cannot be checked. Germline CDR1 and CDR2: SGDLS and YYNGEE. This CDR3 region has 20 residues.

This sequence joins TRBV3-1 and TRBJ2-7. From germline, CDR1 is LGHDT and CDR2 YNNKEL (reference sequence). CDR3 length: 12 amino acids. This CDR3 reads CASSLPGHEQYF.

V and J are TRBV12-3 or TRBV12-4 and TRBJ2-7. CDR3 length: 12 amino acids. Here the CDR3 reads CASSRQPYEQYF.

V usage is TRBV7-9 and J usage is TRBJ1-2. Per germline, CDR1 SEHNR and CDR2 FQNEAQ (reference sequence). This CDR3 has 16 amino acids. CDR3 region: CASSLSGQGHNYGYTF.

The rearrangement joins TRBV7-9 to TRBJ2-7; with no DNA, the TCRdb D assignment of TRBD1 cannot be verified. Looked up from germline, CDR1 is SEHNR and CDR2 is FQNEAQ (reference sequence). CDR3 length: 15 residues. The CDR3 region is CASSFTGGAHYEQYF.

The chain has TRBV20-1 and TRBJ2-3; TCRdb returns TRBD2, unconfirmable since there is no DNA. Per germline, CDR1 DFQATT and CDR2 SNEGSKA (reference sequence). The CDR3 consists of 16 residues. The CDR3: CSATPLAGLPGDTQYF.

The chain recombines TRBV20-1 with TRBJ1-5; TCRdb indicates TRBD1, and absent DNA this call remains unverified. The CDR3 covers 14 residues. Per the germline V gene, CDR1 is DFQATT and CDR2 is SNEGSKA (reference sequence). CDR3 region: CSAPEGQNNQPQHF.

CDR3 loop: CASSLGGGYRGQETQYF. The chain couples TRBV11-2 to TRBJ2-5; as DNA is missing, the TRBD1 call by TCRdb cannot be tested. CDR3 length: 17 amino acids. Per the germline V gene, CDR1 is SGHAT and CDR2 is FQNNGV.